This T cell receptor beta chain emerged from a study of cytomegalovirus exposure and HLA in healthy donors. Study-wide background: Drawn from HLA-typed donors, around 85 million unique TCRs were held in an early data release.

This CDR3 is built from 12 residues. In germline, CDR1 is SGHTA, CDR2 FQGNSA. The V end lost 1 base, the J end lost 5 bases, and 5 bases lay between the germline ends. 60 Vbeta and 13 Jbeta primers were used in PCR. In the authors' workflow: Later work found tens of millions of unique TCR beta chains, with 9.5 million to 14 million shared. Assay used: immunoSEQ multiplex PCR; TCRdb lists only in-frame clones, some missing. For V, J and clone size, that table is used; D and trimming come from the DNA. The sample contains 130,000 to 150,000 clones, over 70% of which appear only once. The sequenced material came from PBMCs. The clonotype comes from a male donor in good health and CMV-seronegative. The chain combines TRBV7-2 with TRBJ2-5; no clear D. The CDR3 bases are TGTGCCAGCAGCTTAGATCGGGAGACCCAGTACTTC. Its translation: CASSLDRETQYF.